These T cell receptor beta chains were read from a single sample in a study of human T cells and chemical hapten exposure. TCRdb re-derived calls from the RACE reads in MiXCR, one entry per CDR3 protein. The sample consists of approximately 80,000 distinct CDR3 sequences, approximately 12% of them appearing once. Material: whole blood, obtained in connection with sensitization to the hapten diphenylcyclopropenone (DPC). These receptor sequences come from a woman aged 50 to 65 with alopecia areata. Some clones in this sample may be carry-over from other donors' samples. Both conserved end residues are part of each CDR3. The order of the fields is clone size, J gene, D gene, CDR3 length, V gene, CDR3 DNA, CDR3 protein. The D gene is left open where the match is weak. A clone size is listed for some rows: how often the clone was seen (once, few, many), or a class if it is expanded.

size: .
J: TRBJ2-7
D: TRBD2
length: 15
V: TRBV18
DNA: TGTGCCAGCTCACCACGGGGTAGCGGGAGCTACGAGCAGTACTTC
CDR3: CASSPRGSGSYEQYF

size: many
J: TRBJ1-1
D: TRBD1
length: 15
V: TRBV7-8
DNA: TGTGCCAGCAGCTCCCTACAGGGGGAGAGCACTGAAGCTTTCTTT
CDR3: CASSSLQGESTEAFF

size: .
J: TRBJ2-2
D: .
length: 12
V: TRBV12-3/TRBV12-4
DNA: TGTGCCAGCAGTTTAGAGGAGACAGAGCTGTTTTTT
CDR3: CASSLEETELFF

size: many
J: TRBJ1-1
D: .
length: 12
V: TRBV29-1
DNA: TGCAGCGTTCACCCGGGGGGGGATGAAGCTTTCTTT
CDR3: CSVHPGGDEAFF

size: many
J: TRBJ2-5
D: .
length: 14
V: TRBV3-1
DNA: TGTGCCAGCAGCCAAGGTAGCGGAGTAGAGACCCAGTACTTC
CDR3: CASSQGSGVETQYF

size: .
J: TRBJ1-2
D: TRBD1
length: 13
V: TRBV28
DNA: TGTGCCAGCAGTTTAACAGGGGGCGATGGCTACACCTTC
CDR3: CASSLTGGDGYTF

size: .
J: TRBJ2-3
D: .
length: 15
V: TRBV7-9
DNA: TGTGCCAGCGGCCCCGGGGTAGCTAGCACAGATACGCAGTATTTT
CDR3: CASGPGVASTDTQYF

size: many
J: TRBJ1-5
D: .
length: 13
V: TRBV4-2
DNA: TGTGCCAGCAGCCACTCGGATTCACGGCCCCAGCATTTT
CDR3: CASSHSDSRPQHF

size: many
J: TRBJ1-2
D: TRBD1
length: 17
V: TRBV29-1
DNA: TGCAGCGTTGAAAATAGGGACAGGGGCGCCCAATCCTATGGCTACACCTTC
CDR3: CSVENRDRGAQSYGYTF

size: .
J: TRBJ1-1
D: .
length: 16
V: TRBV18
DNA: TGTGCCAGCTCACGCGAGATTCAGGGGCGGGGCACTGAAGCTTTCTTT
CDR3: CASSREIQGRGTEAFF

size: .
J: TRBJ2-1
D: TRBD2
length: 15
V: TRBV20-1
DNA: TGCAGTGCGCGGACTAGCGGGAACGTCAGGCATGAGCAGTTCTTC
CDR3: CSARTSGNVRHEQFF

size: many
J: TRBJ2-2
D: .
length: 13
V: TRBV29-1
DNA: TGCAGCGCATGGCGGGATAACACCGGGGAGCTGTTTTTT
CDR3: CSAWRDNTGELFF

size: .
J: TRBJ1-2
D: .
length: 15
V: TRBV11-2
DNA: TGTGCCAGCAGCTTAGTCTTGGACCGCGTTTATTGCTACACCTTC
CDR3: CASSLVLDRVYCYTF

size: .
J: TRBJ1-4
D: .
length: 14
V: TRBV30
DNA: TGTGCCTGGAGTTCCAACAGGGATGGTGAAAAACTGTTTTTT
CDR3: CAWSSNRDGEKLFF

size: .
J: TRBJ2-3
D: .
length: 16
V: TRBV3-1
DNA: TGTGCCAGCAGCCTCGGACTTAATCTCTTCACAGATACGCAGTATTTT
CDR3: CASSLGLNLFTDTQYF

size: .
J: TRBJ2-7
D: TRBD2
length: 16
V: TRBV20-1
DNA: TGCAGTGCTATCCCGCTAGCGGGAGGTAGAACCTACGAGCAGTACTTC
CDR3: CSAIPLAGGRTYEQYF

size: many
J: TRBJ2-4
D: .
length: 16
V: TRBV19
DNA: TGTGCCAGTACCCCGCCCCTGGGTTTAGCCAAAAACATTCAGTACTTC
CDR3: CASTPPLGLAKNIQYF

size: many
J: TRBJ1-3
D: .
length: 15
V: TRBV21-1
DNA: TGTGCCAGCAGCAAAGGAACTGCTGAGAGAAACACCATATATTTT
CDR3: CASSKGTAERNTIYF

size: many
J: TRBJ2-7
D: TRBD2
length: 15
V: TRBV2
DNA: TGTGCCAGCGAAACCCGGACTAGCGGGCCCTACGAGCAGTACTTC
CDR3: CASETRTSGPYEQYF

size: few
J: TRBJ2-1
D: .
length: 14
V: TRBV5-4
DNA: TGTGCCAGCAGGGTGTCGCGCTCCTACAATGAGCAGTTCTTC
CDR3: CASRVSRSYNEQFF

size: few
J: TRBJ2-5
D: .
length: 14
V: TRBV7-2
DNA: TGTGCCAGCAGCTTTTGGAGCGGGCAAGAGACCCAGTACTTC
CDR3: CASSFWSGQETQYF

size: few
J: TRBJ1-3
D: .
length: 13
V: TRBV2
DNA: TGTGCCAGCAGTGAGGACGGTGGAAACACCATATATTTT
CDR3: CASSEDGGNTIYF

size: few
J: TRBJ2-1
D: TRBD2
length: 16
V: TRBV11-2
DNA: TGTGCCAGCAAGGGGCTAGCGGGGAGGACCTACAATGAGCAGTTCTTC
CDR3: CASKGLAGRTYNEQFF

size: .
J: TRBJ2-5
D: TRBD2
length: 14
V: TRBV5-4
DNA: TGTGCCAGCAGCTTCGGGGGGAGGTCGGAGACCCAGTACTTC
CDR3: CASSFGGRSETQYF

size: .
J: TRBJ1-1
D: TRBD1
length: 13
V: TRBV29-1
DNA: TGCAGCGTTGAGACAGGGGTAGGCACTGAAGCTTTCTTT
CDR3: CSVETGVGTEAFF

size: many
J: TRBJ2-7
D: TRBD1
length: 13
V: TRBV12-3/TRBV12-4
DNA: TGTGCCAGCAGCTGGACAGGGGCCTACGAGCAGTACTTC
CDR3: CASSWTGAYEQYF

size: .
J: TRBJ2-1
D: .
length: 11
V: TRBV5-4
DNA: TGTGCCAGCAGCATTAGCAGAGAGCAGTTCTTC
CDR3: CASSISREQFF

size: .
J: TRBJ2-1
D: TRBD1
length: 14
V: TRBV4-2
DNA: TGTGCCAGCAGACCAGGGGGCCCTCACAATGAGCAGTTCTTC
CDR3: CASRPGGPHNEQFF

size: many
J: TRBJ2-3
D: .
length: 14
V: TRBV29-1
DNA: TGCAGCGTTGAAGACCACCTTTTTCGGGATACGCAGTATTTT
CDR3: CSVEDHLFRDTQYF

size: .
J: TRBJ1-4
D: .
length: 14
V: TRBV2
DNA: TGTGCCAGCAGTCCCCGTAGACTTAATGAAAAACTGTTTTTT
CDR3: CASSPRRLNEKLFF

size: .
J: TRBJ2-3
D: .
length: 11
V: TRBV7-2
DNA: TGTGCCAGCAGAGGGGCAGATACGCAGTATTTT
CDR3: CASRGADTQYF

size: .
J: TRBJ1-4
D: .
length: 15
V: TRBV9
DNA: TGTGCCAGCAGCGTAGGTGGGCAGCCGAATGAAAAACTGTTTTTT
CDR3: CASSVGGQPNEKLFF

size: many
J: TRBJ2-7
D: .
length: 13
V: TRBV6-5
DNA: TGTGCCAGCTCCCTCTTACTAGGAGACGAGCAGTACTTC
CDR3: CASSLLLGDEQYF

size: many
J: TRBJ2-5
D: TRBD2
length: 16
V: TRBV19
DNA: TGTGCCAGTAGTATCAGGCGGGAGTTTTCCCCGGAGACCCAGTACTTC
CDR3: CASSIRREFSPETQYF

size: many
J: TRBJ1-1
D: .
length: 14
V: TRBV7-9
DNA: TGTGCCAGCAGCTTAGGACAGACGGGCACTGAAGCTTTCTTT
CDR3: CASSLGQTGTEAFF

size: .
J: TRBJ1-3
D: .
length: 15
V: TRBV11-2
DNA: TGTGCCAGCAGCTCCCCGAGGGGGGCTGGAAACACCATATATTTT
CDR3: CASSSPRGAGNTIYF

size: many
J: TRBJ1-1
D: .
length: 14
V: TRBV29-1
DNA: TGCAGCGTACGGTTACAGGGCTTGGGCACTGAAGCTTTCTTT
CDR3: CSVRLQGLGTEAFF

size: many
J: TRBJ1-1
D: .
length: 12
V: TRBV6-6
DNA: TGTGCCAGCAGCCCCGTTACAGGGAGAGCTTTCTTT
CDR3: CASSPVTGRAFF

size: few
J: TRBJ1-2
D: TRBD1
length: 15
V: TRBV3-1
DNA: TGTGCCAGCAGCCCCTTGAGGACAGGGGGCTATGGCTACACCTTC
CDR3: CASSPLRTGGYGYTF

size: few
J: TRBJ2-1
D: .
length: 12
V: TRBV6-2/TRBV6-3
DNA: TGTGCCAGCAGCCCGACTAGTAATGAGCAGTTCTTC
CDR3: CASSPTSNEQFF

size: few
J: TRBJ1-4
D: TRBD1
length: 13
V: TRBV2
DNA: TGTGCCAGTTCCGGGACAGCCAATGAAAAACTGTTTTTT
CDR3: CASSGTANEKLFF

size: few
J: TRBJ2-5
D: TRBD2
length: 13
V: TRBV5-1
DNA: TGCGCCAGCAGCGGACTAGTGGAAGAGACCCAGTACTTC
CDR3: CASSGLVEETQYF

size: many
J: TRBJ2-7
D: .
length: 15
V: TRBV4-1
DNA: TGCGCCAGCAGCCAAGCGGACAGACCCACGTACGAGCAGTACTTC
CDR3: CASSQADRPTYEQYF

size: few
J: TRBJ2-1
D: .
length: 12
V: TRBV6-2/TRBV6-3
DNA: TGTGCCAGCAGTAGACTAGGGAATGAGCAGTTCTTC
CDR3: CASSRLGNEQFF

size: .
J: TRBJ2-7
D: .
length: 15
V: TRBV5-6
DNA: TGTGCCAGCAGCTTGGAGGGTGGGGGCGAAGCCGAGCAGTACTTC
CDR3: CASSLEGGGEAEQYF

size: many
J: TRBJ2-1
D: .
length: 15
V: TRBV7-9
DNA: TGTGCCAGCAGCGCGGCGGGTAGCTCCTACAATGAGCAGTTCTTC
CDR3: CASSAAGSSYNEQFF

size: .
J: TRBJ2-2
D: .
length: 12
V: TRBV6-4
DNA: TGTGCCAGCAGACCGCCGGGAGGGGAGCTGTTTTTT
CDR3: CASRPPGGELFF

size: many
J: TRBJ1-4
D: TRBD1
length: 15
V: TRBV7-9
DNA: TGTGCCAGCAGCGTACTACAGGGGGGAGGCGAAAAACTGTTTTTT
CDR3: CASSVLQGGGEKLFF

size: few
J: TRBJ2-2
D: TRBD1
length: 14
V: TRBV3-1
DNA: TGTGCCAGCACCGACAGGGGGAACACCGGGGAGCTGTTTTTT
CDR3: CASTDRGNTGELFF